This section outlines one T cell receptor beta chain sequence together with its context. Germline V gene data show CDR1 as MDHEN and CDR2 as SYDVKM. The junction had 7 bases not matched to a gene; V was cut back by 4 bases and J by 4 bases. CDR3 length: 16 amino acids. This entry is derived from a study of T cell responses to AZD1222 COVID-19 vaccine. Assay used: immunoSEQ multiplex PCR; TCRdb lists only in-frame clones, some missing. The data hold fewer than 200,000 clones, with around nine tenths observed a single time. The sample consisted of peripheral blood, taken on day 0 of AZD1222 vaccination. The receptor was derived from an adult in good health. V and J are TRBV28 and TRBJ2-2; 9 positions match TRBD2. In DNA form, the CDR3 reads TGTGCCAGCAGTTCGCTTAGCGGGAGAGGCACCGGGGAGCTGTTTTTT. Translated: CASSSLSGRGTGELFF.